The 27 T cell receptor beta chains in this list originate from one sample, sequenced in a study of regulatory T cells in long-lasting Graves disease. Building the TCR beta libraries relied on iRepertoire HTBI primers, and CDR3 regions underwent Arm-PCR. TCRdb reprocessed the multiplex PCR reads via MiXCR and lists one record per CDR3 protein. This sample yields about 440,000 distinct CDR3 sequences, of which about 15% are seen a single time; over 15% belongs to the top ten. Specified time point: newly diagnosed GD, antithyroid drugs for less than 3 months. The TCR library used RNA extracted from PBMCs. These data were likewise used in another study, on T cells in Graves' hyperthyroidism and ophthalmopathy.

The sample was peripheral blood mononuclear cells (PBMCs), taken at new diagnosis, from a patient treated with antithyroid drugs. These receptors were collected from a young woman with Graves disease.

In its sample, this clonotype was seen many times. This chain connects TRBV11-2 to TRBJ2-2; 7 bases align to TRBD2. J gave up 3 bases and V 6 bases, and 10 bases lay outside the gene matches. CDR1 is SGHAT and CDR2 is FQNNGV in the germline V gene. The CDR3 has 16 amino acids. The CDR3 loop is CASRPITSADTGELFF. Here the CDR3 DNA reads TGTGCCAGCAGACCGATTACTAGCGCGGACACCGGGGAGCTGTTTTTT.

Details on this clonotype: A much larger clone differs by one base, so this may be a read error. This rearrangement joins TRBV27 to TRBJ2-7; 7 bases fit TRBD1. The CDR3 covers 15 residues. Germline V gene lookup returns CDR1 MNHEY and CDR2 SMNVEV (reference sequence). Germline trimming cut 10 bases from V and 7 bases from J; bases unmatched to any gene: 19. CDR3: CATRLGGLLGNEQYF. In nucleotides, the CDR3 is TGTGCCACCCGGTTAGGGGGCCTCCTAGGTAATGAGCAGTACTTC.

This sequence joins TRBV5-1 and TRBJ2-2; D unresolved. Germline loops: CDR1 SGHRS, CDR2 YFSETQ. The CDR3 sequence is 15 residues long. Trimming cost V 0 bases and J 9 bases, with 15 bases left between them. The CDR3: CASSLELPQMRELFF. CDR3 sequence (DNA): TGCGCCAGCAGCTTGGAGCTCCCCCAAATGAGGGAGCTGTTTTTT.

This clonotype was recorded many times. The chain uses TRBV27 and TRBJ2-5; D is possibly TRBD1 or TRBD2 (6 bases each). This CDR3 spans 13 amino acids. Germline assignment: CDR1 MNHEY and CDR2 SMNVEV (reference sequence). V dropped 3 bases and J dropped 5 bases, with 10 bases sitting between them. CDR3: CASSFTGRETQYF. The CDR3 DNA reads as TGTGCCAGCAGTTTTACAGGGAGGGAGACCCAGTACTTC.

There are many counts of this clonotype. CDR3 sequence: CASSLEWDGRYLETQYF. The DNA for the CDR3 is TGTGCCAGCAGCTTAGAATGGGACGGGAGATATTTAGAGACCCAGTACTTC. The V call is TRBV11-3, the J call TRBJ2-5; possible D gene TRBD2, 6 bases. Per the germline V gene, CDR1 is SGHNT and CDR2 is YENEEA. The V and J ends lost 0 bases and 4 bases respectively, with 18 bases between them. This CDR3 region has 17 residues.

This clonotype was recorded at least ten times. CDR3 amino acids: CAWNPSSYNEQFF. As DNA, the CDR3 is TGTGCCTGGAATCCGAGCTCCTACAATGAGCAGTTCTTC. V usage is TRBV30 and J usage is TRBJ2-1; D remains unclear. Trimming shortened V by 4 bases and J by 0 bases, and 7 bases separated the two germline ends. The length of the CDR3 is 13 residues. The germline V gene has CDR1 GTSNPN and CDR2 SVGIG (reference sequence). The complete variable domain, with remaining parts taken from reference TRBV30 and TRBJ2-1, reads SQTIHQWPATLVQPVGSPLSLECTVEGTSNPNLYWYRQAAGRGLQLLFYSVGIGQISSEVPQNLSASRPQDRQFILSSKKLLLSDSGFYLCAWNPSSYNEQFFGPGTRLTVL.

This clonotype came up many times. The rearrangement links TRBV11-2 to TRBJ1-2, with D possibly being TRBD1 (6 bases). Germline-derived CDR1 and CDR2 are SGHAT and FQNNGV. Trimming cost V 5 bases and J 3 bases, with 10 bases left between them. The CDR3 runs 13 residues. CDR3 nucleotides: TGTGCCAGCAGCCAACAGGGATACTATGGCTACACCTTC. It yields the protein CASSQQGYYGYTF.

This clonotype was counted at least ten times. The chain is built from TRBV30 and TRBJ2-3; TRBD2 might be the D (6 bases). The CDR3 is 17 residues long. The germline gives CDR1 GTSNPN, CDR2 SVGIG (reference sequence). The germline V and J ends were trimmed by 1 base and 6 bases, with 23 bases remaining between them. This CDR3 is CAWSGGSAEGRQDTQYF. CDR3 DNA: TGTGCCTGGAGTGGTGGCTCGGCGGAGGGCCGTCAGGATACGCAGTATTTT.

This clonotype occurred a few times. A read error may be the cause here, since a much bigger clone is one base away. Because the CDR3 is missing its conserved closing phenylalanine or tryptophan, this is likely a read error. V and J are TRBV6-5 and TRBJ2-2; TRBD2 aligns across 7 bases. This CDR3 has 18 amino acids. V shed 0 bases, J shed 4 bases, and the junction held 11 bases outside the gene matches. CDR1 is MNHEY and CDR2 is SVGAGI in the germline V gene. CDR3 DNA sequence: TGTGCCAGCAGTTACTCGATACGTACGGGAGGAAGCACCGGGGAGCTGTTTCTT. It codes for CASSYSIRTGGSTGELFL.

The chain carries TRBV4-2 and TRBJ2-1; 16 bases agree with TRBD2. The CDR3 is 17 residues long. The V and J ends lost 2 bases and 9 bases, in that order; junction bases with no gene match: 7. Germline CDR1 is LGHNA and CDR2 is YNFKEQ. The CDR3 reads CASSQSTGTSGRGEQFF. The CDR3 DNA reads as TGTGCCAGCAGCCAATCGACCGGGACTAGCGGGAGGGGTGAGCAGTTCTTC.

The sample holds many counts of this clonotype. The CDR3 is CASSPKTSGYEQYF. Here the CDR3 DNA reads TGTGCCAGCAGCCCTAAGACTAGCGGCTACGAGCAGTACTTC. The chain combines TRBV11-3 with TRBJ2-7, with 9 bases aligning to TRBD2. The CDR3 has 14 amino acids. V shed 5 bases, J shed 3 bases, and the junction held 5 bases outside the gene matches. In germline, CDR1 is SGHNT, CDR2 YENEEA.

This clonotype was recorded many times. V usage is TRBV11-2 and J usage is TRBJ2-7; 9 bases agree with TRBD1. The CDR3 has 15 amino acids. The trim removed 5 bases at V and 2 bases at J, leaving 7 bases unmatched. Germline CDR1 is SGHAT and CDR2 is FQNNGV. The CDR3 sequence: CASSLTRQGAYEQYF. The CDR3 DNA follows: TGTGCCAGCAGCCTCACCCGACAGGGGGCCTACGAGCAGTACTTC. Full variable domain (remainder filled in from reference TRBV11-2 and TRBJ2-7): EAGVAQSPRYKIIEKRQSVAFWCNPISGHATLYWYQQILGQGPKLLIQFQNNGVVDDSQLPKDRFSAERLKGVDSTLKIQPAKLEDSAVYLCASSLTRQGAYEQYFGPGTRLTVT.

The V gene is TRBV19, the J gene TRBJ1-2, with D unclear. The CDR3 has 14 residues. Trimming took off 3 bases at V and 6 bases at J, with 14 bases between the two ends. Germline CDR1 LNHDA, CDR2 SQIVND (reference sequence). In DNA, the CDR3 is TGTGCCAGTAGTATTCCGCGAAGAGGGCATGGCTACACCTTC. Translation gives CASSIPRRGHGYTF.

Many counts were recorded for this clonotype. V gene TRBV7-9 combines with J gene TRBJ2-7, with D unresolved. V shed 3 bases and J shed 6 bases, with 6 bases lying between them. Germline assignment: CDR1 SEHNR and CDR2 FQNEAQ (reference sequence). The CDR3 consists of 11 residues. CDR3 region: CASSFGPEQYF. The CDR3 DNA reads as TGTGCCAGCAGCTTCGGCCCCGAGCAGTACTTC.

This clonotype was seen many times. The J gene is TRBJ2-7, the V gene TRBV11-2, with D unclear. The CDR3 runs 14 residues. Germline V CDR1 and CDR2: SGHAT, FQNNGV. The V gene lost 0 bases and the J gene lost 0 bases, with 6 bases spanning the gap. The chain's CDR3 is CASSLDGLSYEQYF. For the CDR3, the DNA is TGTGCCAGCAGCTTAGACGGGCTCTCCTACGAGCAGTACTTC.

This clonotype was detected ten times or more. The chain recombines TRBV5-6 with TRBJ1-1; D remains unclear. Trimming removed 3 bases from V and 5 bases from J, with 11 bases in between. The CDR3 is 13 amino acids. Germline V gene data show CDR1 as SGHDT and CDR2 as YYEEEE. The CDR3 region has the DNA TGTGCCAGCAGCTGGACCCTGGGGACTGAAGCTTTCTTT. It translates to CASSWTLGTEAFF.

This clonotype was counted between two and nine times. The rearrangement uses TRBV11-2 and TRBJ1-5; TRBD1 matches 11 bases. CDR1 and CDR2 (germline): SGHAT, FQNNGV. The CDR3 has 15 residues. V dropped 5 bases and J dropped 4; count of bases not matched to a gene: 4. The CDR3 here is CASSNRDRGNQPQHF. The CDR3 DNA follows: TGTGCCAGCAGCAACCGGGACAGGGGGAATCAGCCCCAGCATTTT.

This clonotype was seen ten or more times. The chain is built from TRBV6-1 and TRBJ2-7; D might be TRBD2 (6 bases). Germline values: CDR1 MNHNS, CDR2 SASEGT. CDR3 length equals 14 residues. Trimming stripped 1 base from V and 10 bases from J, with 17 bases between. The CDR3 is CASSEVGAGSPQYF. CDR3 bases: TGTGCCAGCAGTGAAGTGGGTGCGGGATCCCCTCAGTACTTC.

Worth noting for this clonotype: A much larger clonotype is one base distant, so this may be a read error. The V call is TRBV12-5, the J call TRBJ2-1, with D hard to call. Gene TRBJ2-7 matches the end of the DNA better, so the J call may be wrong. In germline, CDR1 is LGHNT, CDR2 FRNRAP. The CDR3 consists of 14 residues. The CDR3 here is CASGLGYASNEQYF. In DNA, the CDR3 is TGTGCTAGTGGTTTGGGCTATGCGTCCAATGAGCAGTACTTC.

This clonotype came up many times. The chain has TRBV28 and TRBJ1-1; weak D call: TRBD1 (6 bases). The germline V gene has CDR1 MDHEN and CDR2 SYDVKM. Trimming took 7 bases from V and 1 from J, leaving 13 bases between them. The CDR3 has 14 residues. The DNA for the CDR3 is TGTGCCAGCACTTGGGGGCCGTCGAACACTGAAGCTTTCTTT. This gives the protein CASTWGPSNTEAFF.

As for this clonotype: Just one base apart from a much larger clone, this may be a read error. In this CDR3 the conserved last residue, phenylalanine or tryptophan, is missing, so a read error is likely. The chain couples TRBV12-5 to TRBJ2-7, with 7 bases aligning to TRBD2. Per germline, CDR1 LGHNT and CDR2 FRNRAP. The junction had 8 bases not matched to a gene; V was cut back by 3 bases and J by 0 bases. This CDR3 region has 16 residues. The CDR3 protein is CASGLLAGALSYEQYY. The DNA of the CDR3 is TGTGCTAGTGGTTTACTCGCGGGAGCCCTCTCCTACGAGCAGTACTAC.

This clonotype appeared many times. The junction departs from the called germline gene at one end, perhaps through a read error. This sequence joins TRBV5-1 and TRBJ2-7; 9 bases are shared with TRBD1. The CDR3 is made up of 13 amino acids. The germline V gene has CDR1 SGHRS and CDR2 YFSETQ. Here the CDR3 DNA reads TGTGCCAGCAGCCCGGGACAGGGAGTCGGGCAGTACTTC. This sequence encodes CASSPGQGVGQYF.

The chain carries TRBV12-3 or TRBV12-4 and TRBJ2-7, with D uncertain. The CDR3 totals 15 residues. V lost 2 bases and J lost 4, with 15 bases in between. The CDR3 sequence: CASSLTLDLRYEQYF. The CDR3 coding sequence is TGTGCCAGCAGTTTAACGTTGGACCTCCGATACGAGCAGTACTTC.

The chain links TRBV3-1 to TRBJ2-7; 10 positions agree with TRBD2. V lost 1 base and J lost 5; bases outside the gene matches: 11. From germline, CDR1 is LGHDT and CDR2 YNNKEL (reference sequence). CDR3 length: 17 residues. The CDR3 loop is CASSQGMYEREGNEQYF. In DNA, the CDR3 is TGTGCCAGCAGCCAAGGGATGTACGAGCGGGAGGGCAACGAGCAGTACTTC.

This clonotype was observed at least ten times. This chain uses TRBV20-1 with TRBJ2-7; TRBD2 agrees at 7 bases. Trimming removed 0 bases from V and 5 bases from J; junction bases left unmatched: 7. Per the germline V gene, CDR1 is DFQATT and CDR2 is SNEGSKA (reference sequence). This CDR3 comprises 14 residues. DNA of the CDR3: TGCAGTGCTAGAGACGGGACTAACCCTCACGAGCAGTACTTC. It specifies CSARDGTNPHEQYF.

Many counts were recorded for this clonotype. The rearrangement links TRBV11-2 to TRBJ2-3; 11 nucleotides line up with TRBD1. Trimming cost V 5 bases and J 4 bases; bases outside gene matches: 2. Germline V lookup: CDR1 SGHAT, CDR2 FQNNGV. The CDR3 sequence is 14 residues long. The CDR3 nucleotides read TGTGCCAGCAGCCGGACAGGGGGCGCAGATACGCAGTATTTT. Residues: CASSRTGGADTQYF.

This clonotype appeared many times. The chain links TRBV24-1 to TRBJ2-7; 9 bases are shared with TRBD1. The CDR3 totals 14 residues. Per germline, CDR1 KGHDR and CDR2 SFDVKD. The V and J ends lost 3 bases and 2 bases, in that order; junction bases with no gene match: 1. The CDR3 is CATSDRDRAYEQYF. In nucleotides, the CDR3 is TGTGCCACCAGTGATAGGGACAGGGCCTACGAGCAGTACTTC.